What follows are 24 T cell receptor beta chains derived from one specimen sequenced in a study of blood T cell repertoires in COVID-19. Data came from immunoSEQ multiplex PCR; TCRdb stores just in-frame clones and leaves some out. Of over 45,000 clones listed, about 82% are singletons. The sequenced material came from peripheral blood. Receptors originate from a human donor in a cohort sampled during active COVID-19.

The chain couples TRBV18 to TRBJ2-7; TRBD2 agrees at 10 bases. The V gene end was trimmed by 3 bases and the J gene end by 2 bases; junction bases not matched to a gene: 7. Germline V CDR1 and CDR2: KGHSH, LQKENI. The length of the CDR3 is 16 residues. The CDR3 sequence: CASSPKLAGAAYEQYF. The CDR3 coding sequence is TGTGCCAGCTCACCTAAGCTAGCGGGAGCCGCCTACGAGCAGTACTTC.

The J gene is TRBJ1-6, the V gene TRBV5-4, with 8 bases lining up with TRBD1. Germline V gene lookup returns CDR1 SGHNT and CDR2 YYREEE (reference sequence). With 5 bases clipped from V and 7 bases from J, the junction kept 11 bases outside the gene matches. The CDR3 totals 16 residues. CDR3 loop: CASRSGGQGGNSPLHF. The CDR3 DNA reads TGTGCCAGCAGATCCGGCGGACAGGGAGGAAATTCACCCCTCCACTTT.

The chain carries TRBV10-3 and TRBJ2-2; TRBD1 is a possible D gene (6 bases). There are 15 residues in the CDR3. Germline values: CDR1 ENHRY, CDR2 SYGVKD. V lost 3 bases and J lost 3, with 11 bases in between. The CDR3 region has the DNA TGTGCCATCAGTGATAGCAGGGGAGACACCGGGGAGCTGTTTTTT. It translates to CAISDSRGDTGELFF.

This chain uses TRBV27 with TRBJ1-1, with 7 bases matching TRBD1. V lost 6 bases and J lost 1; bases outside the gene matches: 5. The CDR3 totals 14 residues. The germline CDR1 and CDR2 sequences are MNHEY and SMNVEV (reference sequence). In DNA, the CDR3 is TGTGCCAGCAGCCCCCGGGACAGGAACACTGAAGCTTTCTTT. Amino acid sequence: CASSPRDRNTEAFF.

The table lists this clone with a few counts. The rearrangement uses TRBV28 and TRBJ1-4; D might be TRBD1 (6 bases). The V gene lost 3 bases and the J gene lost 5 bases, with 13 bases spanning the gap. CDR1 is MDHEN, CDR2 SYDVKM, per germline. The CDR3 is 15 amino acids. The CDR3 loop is CASSLGRDTNEKLFF. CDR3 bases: TGTGCCAGCAGTTTGGGTCGGGACACGAATGAAAAACTGTTTTTT. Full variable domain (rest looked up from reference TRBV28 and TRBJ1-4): DVKVTQSSRYLVKRTGEKVFLECVQDMDHENMFWYRQDPGLGLRLIYFSYDVKMKEKGDIPEGYSVSREKKERFSLILESASTNQTSMYLCASSLGRDTNEKLFFGSGTQLSVL.

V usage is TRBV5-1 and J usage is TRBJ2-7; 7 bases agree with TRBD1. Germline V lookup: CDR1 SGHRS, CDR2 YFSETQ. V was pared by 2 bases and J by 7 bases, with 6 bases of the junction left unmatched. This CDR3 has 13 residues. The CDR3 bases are TGCGCCAGCAGCTTAAGAACAGGGGAAGAGCAGTACTTC. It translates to CASSLRTGEEQYF.

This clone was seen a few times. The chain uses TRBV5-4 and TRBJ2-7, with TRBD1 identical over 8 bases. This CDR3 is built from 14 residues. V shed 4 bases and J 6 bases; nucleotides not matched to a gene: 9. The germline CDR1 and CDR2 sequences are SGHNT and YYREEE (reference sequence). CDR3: CASSLGQGEVEQYF. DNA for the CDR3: TGTGCCAGCAGCCTTGGACAGGGTGAAGTCGAGCAGTACTTC.

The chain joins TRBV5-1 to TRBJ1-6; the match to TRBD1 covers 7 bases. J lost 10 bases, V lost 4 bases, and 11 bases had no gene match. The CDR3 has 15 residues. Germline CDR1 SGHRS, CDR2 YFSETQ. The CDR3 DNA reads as TGCGCCAGCAGCCTGGACGGACAGGCGGCCTCACCCCTCCACTTT. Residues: CASSLDGQAASPLHF.

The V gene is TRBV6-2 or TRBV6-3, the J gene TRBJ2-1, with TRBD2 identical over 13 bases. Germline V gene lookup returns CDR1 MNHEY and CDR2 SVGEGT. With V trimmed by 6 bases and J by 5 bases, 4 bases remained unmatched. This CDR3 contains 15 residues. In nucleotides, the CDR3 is TGTGCCAGCAGCTCCGGGACTAGCGGGAACAATGAGCAGTTCTTC. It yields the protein CASSSGTSGNNEQFF.

The CDR3 spells CAWDRSPNTDTQYF. CDR3 nucleotide sequence: TGTGCCTGGGACAGGTCGCCTAACACAGATACGCAGTATTTT. V gene TRBV30 combines with J gene TRBJ2-3; tentatively, D is TRBD1 (6 bases). Germline values: CDR1 GTSNPN, CDR2 SVGIG (reference sequence). The CDR3 has 14 residues. Between the trimmed V and J ends, which lost 5 bases and 2 bases, there was a span of 14 bases.

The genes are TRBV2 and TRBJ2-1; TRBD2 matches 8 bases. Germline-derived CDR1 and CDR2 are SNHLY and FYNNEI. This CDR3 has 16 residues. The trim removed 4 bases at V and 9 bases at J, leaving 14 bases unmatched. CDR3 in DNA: TGTGCCAGCAGTGCCCGCGGAGCGGGAGTTTTAAGTGAGCAGTTCTTC. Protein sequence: CASSARGAGVLSEQFF.

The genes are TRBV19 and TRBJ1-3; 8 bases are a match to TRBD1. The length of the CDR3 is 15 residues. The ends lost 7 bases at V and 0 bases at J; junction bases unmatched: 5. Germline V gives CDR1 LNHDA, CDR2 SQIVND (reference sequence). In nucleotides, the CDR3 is TGTGCCAGTACTATGGGACAGGCCTCTGGAAACACCATATATTTT. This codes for CASTMGQASGNTIYF.

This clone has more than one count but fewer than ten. Here the CDR3 DNA reads TGTGCCAGCAGATTACAGGGGGGGAATCCCGGGGAGCTGTTTTTT. It is translated as CASRLQGGNPGELFF. V usage is TRBV5-4 and J usage is TRBJ2-2; the D gene is possibly TRBD1 (8 bases). V lost 5 bases and J lost 6, with 17 bases in between. Germline V CDR1 and CDR2: SGHNT, YYREEE (reference sequence). The CDR3 is 15 residues long.

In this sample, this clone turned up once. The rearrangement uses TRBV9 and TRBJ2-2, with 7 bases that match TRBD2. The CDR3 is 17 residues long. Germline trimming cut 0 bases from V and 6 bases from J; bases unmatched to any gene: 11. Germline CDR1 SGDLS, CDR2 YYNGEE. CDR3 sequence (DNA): TGTGCCAGCAGCGTAGGGGTCGGAGGGAGGGGCCCCGGGGAGCTGTTTTTT. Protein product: CASSVGVGGRGPGELFF.

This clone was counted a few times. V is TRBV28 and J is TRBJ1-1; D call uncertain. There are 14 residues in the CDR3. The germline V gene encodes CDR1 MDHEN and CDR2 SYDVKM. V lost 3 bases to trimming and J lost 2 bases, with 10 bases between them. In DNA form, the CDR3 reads TGTGCCAGCAGTTTCTTACATCGAAACACTGAAGCTTTCTTT. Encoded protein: CASSFLHRNTEAFF. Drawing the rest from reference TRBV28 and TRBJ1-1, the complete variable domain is DVKVTQSSRYLVKRTGEKVFLECVQDMDHENMFWYRQDPGLGLRLIYFSYDVKMKEKGDIPEGYSVSREKKERFSLILESASTNQTSMYLCASSFLHRNTEAFFGQGTRLTVV.

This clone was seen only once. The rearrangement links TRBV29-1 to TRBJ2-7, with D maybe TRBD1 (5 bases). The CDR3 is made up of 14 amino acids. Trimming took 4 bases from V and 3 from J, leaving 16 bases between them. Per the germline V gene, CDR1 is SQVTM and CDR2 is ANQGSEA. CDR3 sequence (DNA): TGCAGCGTTGTTAGGCAGGGAAGATTCTACGAGCAGTACTTC. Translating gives CSVVRQGRFYEQYF.

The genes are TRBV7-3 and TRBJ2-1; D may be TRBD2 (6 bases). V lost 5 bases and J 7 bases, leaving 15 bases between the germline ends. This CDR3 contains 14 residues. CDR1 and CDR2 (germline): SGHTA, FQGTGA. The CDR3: CASSTGGLMNEQFF. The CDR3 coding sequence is TGTGCCAGCAGCACCGGGGGACTGATGAATGAGCAGTTCTTC. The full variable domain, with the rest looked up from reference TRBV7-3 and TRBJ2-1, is GAGVSQTPSNKVTEKGKYVELRCDPISGHTALYWYRQSLGQGPEFLIYFQGTGAADDSGLPNDRFFAVRPEGSVSTLKIQRTERGDSAVYLCASSTGGLMNEQFFGPGTRLTVL.

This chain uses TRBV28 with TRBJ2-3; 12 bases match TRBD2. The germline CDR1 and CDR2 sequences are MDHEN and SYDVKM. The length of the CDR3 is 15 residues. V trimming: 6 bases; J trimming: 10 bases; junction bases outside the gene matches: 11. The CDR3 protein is CASSRLAGARGSQYF. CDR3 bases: TGTGCCAGCAGCAGACTAGCGGGAGCCCGGGGGTCGCAGTATTTT.

DNA for the CDR3: TGTGCCAGCAGCCCTCCCGACCGACAGGCAGGAGTGGTTAATGAGCAGTTCTTC. This codes for CASSPPDRQAGVVNEQFF. This chain links TRBV9 with TRBJ2-1, with D possibly matching TRBD1 (6 bases). Trimming removed 4 bases from V and 7 bases from J, with 27 bases in between. The CDR3 length is 18 residues. Looked up from germline, CDR1 is SGDLS and CDR2 is YYNGEE.

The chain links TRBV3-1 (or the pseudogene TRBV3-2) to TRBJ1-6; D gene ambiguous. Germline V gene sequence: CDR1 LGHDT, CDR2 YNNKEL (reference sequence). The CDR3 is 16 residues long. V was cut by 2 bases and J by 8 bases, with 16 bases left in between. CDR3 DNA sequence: TGTGCCAGCAGCCAAAGAGAGGCGAAGAGGGATTCACCCCTCCACTTT. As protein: CASSQREAKRDSPLHF.

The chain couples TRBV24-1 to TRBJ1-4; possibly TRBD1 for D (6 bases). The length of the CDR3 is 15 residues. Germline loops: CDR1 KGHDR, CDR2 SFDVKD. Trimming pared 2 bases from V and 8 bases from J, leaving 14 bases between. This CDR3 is CATSDSSGGREKLFF. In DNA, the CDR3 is TGTGCCACCAGTGATTCCTCGGGGGGGCGCGAAAAACTGTTTTTT.

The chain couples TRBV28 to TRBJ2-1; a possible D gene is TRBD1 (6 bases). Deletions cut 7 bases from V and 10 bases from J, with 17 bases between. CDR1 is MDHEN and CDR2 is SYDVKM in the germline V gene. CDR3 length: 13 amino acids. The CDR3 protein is CASMGANAGEQFF. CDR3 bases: TGTGCCAGCATGGGGGCGAACGCCGGGGAGCAGTTCTTC.

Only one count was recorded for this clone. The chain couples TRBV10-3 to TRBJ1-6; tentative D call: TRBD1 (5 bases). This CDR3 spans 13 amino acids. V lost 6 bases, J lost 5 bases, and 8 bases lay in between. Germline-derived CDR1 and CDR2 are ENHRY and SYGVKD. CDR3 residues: CAIRQENNSPLHF. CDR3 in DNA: TGTGCCATCAGACAGGAGAATAATTCACCCCTCCACTTT.

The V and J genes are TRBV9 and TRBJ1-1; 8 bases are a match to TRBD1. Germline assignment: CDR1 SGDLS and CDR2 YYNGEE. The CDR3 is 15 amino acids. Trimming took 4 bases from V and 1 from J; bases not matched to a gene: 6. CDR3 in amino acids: CASSPQGARNTEAFF. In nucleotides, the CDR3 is TGTGCCAGCAGCCCCCAGGGGGCGAGGAACACTGAAGCTTTCTTT.